The clone carrying this T cell receptor (beta chain) occurred a few times. This record comes from a study of T cells in Graves' hyperthyroidism and ophthalmopathy. V was clipped by 6 bases and J by 1 base, with 9 bases between them. There are 13 residues in the CDR3. Germline CDR1 and CDR2: MNHEY and SMNVEV (reference sequence). Amplification of TCR beta CDR3 regions used RNA as the template. The study used the HTBI primer set for a first-round RT-PCR of the TCR CDR3. TCRdb re-called the multiplex PCR reads with MiXCR, one entry per CDR3 protein. The repertoire holds under 800,000 distinct CDR3 sequences, with around 13% as singletons. PBMCs were sourced from more than 9 ml fresh peripheral blood.

Material: blood. The V call is TRBV27, the J call TRBJ1-1; unclear D gene. This sequence originates from a woman between 18 and 29 years old with Graves' hyperthyroidism. Here the CDR3 DNA reads TGTGCCAGCAGATGGTACGCGAACACTGAAGCTTTCTTT. Its protein is CASRWYANTEAFF.